This T cell receptor beta chain was obtained from a study of T cell repertoires in cytomegalovirus infection. Overall study: Recently described HLA-C-restricted plus well-studied HLA-B-restricted CMV epitopes were used. Indications came from public TCR beta signatures; they pointed to CMV infection and to a matching HLA type. Study-level results: Identification of carriers of CMV plus the relevant HLA was performed using cumulative public TCR beta family frequency. The response measured ex vivo was dominated by TCR beta clonotypes (HLA-C-restricted and CMV-specific).

Turning to this clonotype: What it recognizes is unknown.

TCRdb analysed the reads with MiXCR anew, one entry per CDR3 protein. The sample holds tens of thousands of distinct CDR3 sequences, roughly 28% seen once. In germline, CDR1 is SEHNR, CDR2 FQNEAQ (reference sequence). The junction had 11 bases not matched to a gene; V was cut back by 9 bases and J by 12 bases. The CDR3 loop spans 12 amino acids. The material was CD8+ T cells from cultured PBMCs, obtained from culture after CMV antigen stimulation. The V gene is TRBV7-9, the J gene TRBJ2-1; 7 bases line up with TRBD2. This clonotype was obtained from a human donor in good health (CMV status not recorded). Some clones in this sample may be carry-over from other donors' samples. CDR3 protein: CAREGGGGRQFF. The DNA of the CDR3 is TGTGCCAGGGAAGGCGGCGGGGGTAGGCAGTTCTTC.